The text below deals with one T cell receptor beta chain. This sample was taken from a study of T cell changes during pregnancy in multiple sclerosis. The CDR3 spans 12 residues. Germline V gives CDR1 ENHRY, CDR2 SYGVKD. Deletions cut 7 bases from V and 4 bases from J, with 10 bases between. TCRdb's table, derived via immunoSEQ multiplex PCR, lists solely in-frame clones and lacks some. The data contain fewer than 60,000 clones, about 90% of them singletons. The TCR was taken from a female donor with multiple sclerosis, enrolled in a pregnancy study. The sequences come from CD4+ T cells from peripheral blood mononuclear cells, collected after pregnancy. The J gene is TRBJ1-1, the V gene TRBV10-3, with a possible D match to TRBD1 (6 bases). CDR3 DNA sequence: TGTGCCATCAAGGGGGTGGGCACTGAAGCTTTCTTT. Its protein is CAIKGVGTEAFF.